The TCR beta chain described here comes from a study of cytomegalovirus exposure and HLA in healthy donors. Whole-study results and caveats: The dataset shows that most TCR sequences were rare, while some public TCRs occurred in many donors. As a later analysis showed, several of the most significant clusters appeared to be linked to common viral pathogens.

PCR used 60 Vbeta primers and 13 Jbeta primers. Produced via immunoSEQ multiplex PCR; TCRdb's table is partial and in-frame only. The data contain around 120,000 clones, 79% of them seen just once; the ten biggest clones take up around 4.5%. With respect to this clone: Its target is unknown.

Deletions cut 6 bases from V and 7 bases from J, with 18 bases between. CDR1 is MNHNS, CDR2 SASEGT, per germline. The CDR3 has 15 residues. V and J are TRBV6-1 and TRBJ2-2; TRBD1 is a possible D gene (6 bases). This clonotype was obtained from a man aged 25-40 years in good health and CMV-seropositive. The sequencing sample was made of PBMCs. The CDR3 DNA follows: TGTGCCAGCAGCCCAAATCAAGGGGGTGACGGGGAGCTGTTTTTT. This gives the protein CASSPNQGGDGELFF.